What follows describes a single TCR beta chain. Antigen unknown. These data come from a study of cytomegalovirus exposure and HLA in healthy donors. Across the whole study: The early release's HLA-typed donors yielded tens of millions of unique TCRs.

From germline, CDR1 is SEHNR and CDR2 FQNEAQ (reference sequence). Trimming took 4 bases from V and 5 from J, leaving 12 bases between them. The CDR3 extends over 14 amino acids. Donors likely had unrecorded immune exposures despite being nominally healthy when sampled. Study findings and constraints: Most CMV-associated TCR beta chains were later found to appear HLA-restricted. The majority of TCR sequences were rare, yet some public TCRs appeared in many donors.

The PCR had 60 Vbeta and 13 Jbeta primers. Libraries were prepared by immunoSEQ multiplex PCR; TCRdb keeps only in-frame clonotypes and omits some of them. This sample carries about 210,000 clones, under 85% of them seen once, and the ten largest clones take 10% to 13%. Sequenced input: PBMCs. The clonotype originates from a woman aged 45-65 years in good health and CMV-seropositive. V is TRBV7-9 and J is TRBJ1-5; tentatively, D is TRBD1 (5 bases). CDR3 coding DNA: TGTGCCAGCAGCTCCCAGGTACAGGATCAGCCCCAGCATTTT. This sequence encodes CASSSQVQDQPQHF.